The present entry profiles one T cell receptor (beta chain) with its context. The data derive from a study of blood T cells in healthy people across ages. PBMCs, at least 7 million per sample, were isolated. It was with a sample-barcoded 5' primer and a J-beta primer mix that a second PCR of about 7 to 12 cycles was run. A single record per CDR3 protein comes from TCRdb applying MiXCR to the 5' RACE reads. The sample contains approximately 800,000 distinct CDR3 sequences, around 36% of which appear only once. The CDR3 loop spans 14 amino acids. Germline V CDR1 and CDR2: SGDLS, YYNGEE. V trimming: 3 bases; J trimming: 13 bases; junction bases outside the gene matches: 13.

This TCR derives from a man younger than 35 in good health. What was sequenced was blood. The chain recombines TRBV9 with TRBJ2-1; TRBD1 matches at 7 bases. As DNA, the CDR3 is TGTGCCAGCAGCGACTCGACAGGGACCCCGGCCCAGTTCTTC. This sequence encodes CASSDSTGTPAQFF.